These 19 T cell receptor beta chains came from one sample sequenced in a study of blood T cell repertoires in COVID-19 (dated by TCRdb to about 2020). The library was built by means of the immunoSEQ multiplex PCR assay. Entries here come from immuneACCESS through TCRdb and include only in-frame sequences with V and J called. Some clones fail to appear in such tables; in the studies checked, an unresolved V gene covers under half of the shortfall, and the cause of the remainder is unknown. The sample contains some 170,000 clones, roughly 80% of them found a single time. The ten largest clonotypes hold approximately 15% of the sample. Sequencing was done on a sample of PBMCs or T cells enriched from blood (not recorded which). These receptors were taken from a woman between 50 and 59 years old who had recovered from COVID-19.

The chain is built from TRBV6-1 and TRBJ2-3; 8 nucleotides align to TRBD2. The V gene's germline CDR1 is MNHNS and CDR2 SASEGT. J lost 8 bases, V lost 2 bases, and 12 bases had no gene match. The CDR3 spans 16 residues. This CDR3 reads CASSEQTGGRGATQYF. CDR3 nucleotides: TGTGCCAGCAGTGAACAAACGGGAGGGCGCGGAGCTACGCAGTATTTT.

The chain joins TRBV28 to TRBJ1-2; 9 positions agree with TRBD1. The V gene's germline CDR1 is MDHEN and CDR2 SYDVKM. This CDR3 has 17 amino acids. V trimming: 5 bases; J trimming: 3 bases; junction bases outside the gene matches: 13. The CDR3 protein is CASSPTYPGTGHYGYTF. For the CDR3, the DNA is TGTGCCAGCAGTCCCACGTACCCCGGGACAGGGCACTATGGCTACACCTTC.

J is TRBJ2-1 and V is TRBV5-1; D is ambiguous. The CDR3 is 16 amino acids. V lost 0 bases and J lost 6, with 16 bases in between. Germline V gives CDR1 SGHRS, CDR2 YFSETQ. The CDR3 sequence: CASSLAAVFNFNEQFF. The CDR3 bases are TGCGCCAGCAGCTTGGCTGCAGTCTTCAATTTCAATGAGCAGTTCTTC.

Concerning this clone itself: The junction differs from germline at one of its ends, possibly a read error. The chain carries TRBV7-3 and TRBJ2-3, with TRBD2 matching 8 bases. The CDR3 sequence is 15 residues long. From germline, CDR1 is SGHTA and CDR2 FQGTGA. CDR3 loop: CASSVSRTSTDTQYF. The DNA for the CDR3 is TGTGCCAGCAGCGTTAGCCGGACTAGCACGGATACGCAGTATTTT.

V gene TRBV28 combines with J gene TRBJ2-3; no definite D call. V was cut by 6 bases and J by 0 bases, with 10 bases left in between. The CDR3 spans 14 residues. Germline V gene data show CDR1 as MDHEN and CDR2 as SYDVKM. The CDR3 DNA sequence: TGTGCCAGCAGGGTGACTGGTAGCACAGATACGCAGTATTTT. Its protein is CASRVTGSTDTQYF.

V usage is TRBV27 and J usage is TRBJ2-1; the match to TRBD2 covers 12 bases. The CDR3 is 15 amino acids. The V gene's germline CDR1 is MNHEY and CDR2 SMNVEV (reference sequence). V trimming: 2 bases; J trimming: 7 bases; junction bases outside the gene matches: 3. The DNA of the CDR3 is TGTGCCAGCAGTTTAGAGGGACTAGCGGGTAATGAGCAGTTCTTC. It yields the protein CASSLEGLAGNEQFF.

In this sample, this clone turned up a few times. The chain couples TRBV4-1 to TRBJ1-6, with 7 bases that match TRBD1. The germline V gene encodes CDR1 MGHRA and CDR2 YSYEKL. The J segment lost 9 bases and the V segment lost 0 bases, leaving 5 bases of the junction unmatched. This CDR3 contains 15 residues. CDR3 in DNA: TGCGCCAGCAGCCAAGAACAGGGGTATCTTTCACCCCTCCACTTT. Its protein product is CASSQEQGYLSPLHF.

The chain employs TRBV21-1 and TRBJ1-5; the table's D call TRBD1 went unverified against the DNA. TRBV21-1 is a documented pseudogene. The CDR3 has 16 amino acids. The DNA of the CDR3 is TGTGCCAGCAGCAAAAGGCAGGAACTTAGCAATCAGCCCCAGCATTTT. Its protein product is CASSKRQELSNQPQHF.

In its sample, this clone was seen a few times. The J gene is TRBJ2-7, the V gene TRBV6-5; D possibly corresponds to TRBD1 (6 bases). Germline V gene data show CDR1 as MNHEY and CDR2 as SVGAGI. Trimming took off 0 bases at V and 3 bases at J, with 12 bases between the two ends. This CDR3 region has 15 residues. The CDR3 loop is CASSYSFGQRYEQYF. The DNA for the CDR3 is TGTGCCAGCAGTTACTCTTTTGGACAGCGCTACGAGCAGTACTTC.

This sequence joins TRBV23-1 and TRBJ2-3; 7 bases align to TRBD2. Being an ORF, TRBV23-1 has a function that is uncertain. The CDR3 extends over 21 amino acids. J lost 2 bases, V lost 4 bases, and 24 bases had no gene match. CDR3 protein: CASSPHNSPRQGGGSTDTQYF. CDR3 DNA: TGCGCCAGCAGTCCTCACAATAGCCCCCGGCAGGGCGGGGGATCCACAGATACGCAGTATTTT.

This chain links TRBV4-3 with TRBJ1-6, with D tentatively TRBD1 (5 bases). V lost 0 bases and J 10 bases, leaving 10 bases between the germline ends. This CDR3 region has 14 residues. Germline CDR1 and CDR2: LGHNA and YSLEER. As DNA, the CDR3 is TGCGCCAGCAGCCAAGATCGGGGGTACTCACCCCTCCACTTT. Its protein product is CASSQDRGYSPLHF.

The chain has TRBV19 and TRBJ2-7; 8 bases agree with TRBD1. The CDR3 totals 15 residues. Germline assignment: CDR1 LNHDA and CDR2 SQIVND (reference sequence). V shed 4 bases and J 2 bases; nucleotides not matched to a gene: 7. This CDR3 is CASSTSGGLTYEQYF. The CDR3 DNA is TGTGCCAGTAGTACATCAGGGGGCCTAACCTACGAGCAGTACTTC.

The CDR3 loop is CASSQIQGITEAFF. In DNA, the CDR3 is TGTGCCAGCTCTCAGATACAGGGGATCACTGAAGCTTTCTTT. This rearrangement joins TRBV18 to TRBJ1-1; 7 nucleotides line up with TRBD1. With V trimmed by 6 bases and J by 4 bases, 8 bases remained unmatched. CDR1 is KGHSH, CDR2 LQKENI, per germline. This CDR3 has 14 amino acids.

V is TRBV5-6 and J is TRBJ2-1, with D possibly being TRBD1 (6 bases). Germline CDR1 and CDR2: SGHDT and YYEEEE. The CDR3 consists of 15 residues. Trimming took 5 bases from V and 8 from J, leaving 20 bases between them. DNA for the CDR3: TGTGCCAGCAGTCTCAAGGGACATCCTTATGATGAGCAGTTCTTC. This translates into CASSLKGHPYDEQFF. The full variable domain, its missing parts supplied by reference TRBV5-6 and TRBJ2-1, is DAGVTQSPTHLIKTRGQQVTLRCSPKSGHDTVSWYQQALGQGPQFIFQYYEEEERQRGNFPDRFSGHQFPNYSSELNVNALLLGDSALYLCASSLKGHPYDEQFFGPGTRLTVL.

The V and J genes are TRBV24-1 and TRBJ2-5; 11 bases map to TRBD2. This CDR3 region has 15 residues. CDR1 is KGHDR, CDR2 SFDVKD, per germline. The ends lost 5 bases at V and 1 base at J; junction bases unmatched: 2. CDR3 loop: CATSGTSGFQETQYF. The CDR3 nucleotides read TGTGCCACCAGTGGGACTAGCGGGTTCCAAGAGACCCAGTACTTC.

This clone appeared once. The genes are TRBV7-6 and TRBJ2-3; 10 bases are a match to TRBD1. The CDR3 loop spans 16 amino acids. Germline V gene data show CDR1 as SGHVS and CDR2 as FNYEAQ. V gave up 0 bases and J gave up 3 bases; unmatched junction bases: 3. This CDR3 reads CASSLAAGQGTDTQYF. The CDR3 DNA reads TGTGCCAGCAGCTTAGCGGCGGGACAGGGGACAGATACGCAGTATTTT.

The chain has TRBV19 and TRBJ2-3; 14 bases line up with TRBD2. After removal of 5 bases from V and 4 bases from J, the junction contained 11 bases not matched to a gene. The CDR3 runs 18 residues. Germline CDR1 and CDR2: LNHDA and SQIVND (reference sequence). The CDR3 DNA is TGTGCCAGTAGTGGCTTCCCGGGACTAGCGGGAGTCCCAGATACGCAGTATTTT. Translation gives CASSGFPGLAGVPDTQYF. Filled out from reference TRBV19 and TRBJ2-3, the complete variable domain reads DGGITQSPKYLFRKEGQNVTLSCEQNLNHDAMYWYRQDPGQGLRLIYYSQIVNDFQKGDIAEGYSVSREKKESFPLTVTSAQKNPTAFYLCASSGFPGLAGVPDTQYFGPGTRLTVL.

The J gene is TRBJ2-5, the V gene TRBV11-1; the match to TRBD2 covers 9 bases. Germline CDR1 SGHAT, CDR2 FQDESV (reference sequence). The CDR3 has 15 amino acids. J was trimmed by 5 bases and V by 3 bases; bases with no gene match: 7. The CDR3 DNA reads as TGTGCCAGCAGCTTGCACCAAGCGGGAGGCGAGACCCAGTACTTC. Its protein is CASSLHQAGGETQYF.

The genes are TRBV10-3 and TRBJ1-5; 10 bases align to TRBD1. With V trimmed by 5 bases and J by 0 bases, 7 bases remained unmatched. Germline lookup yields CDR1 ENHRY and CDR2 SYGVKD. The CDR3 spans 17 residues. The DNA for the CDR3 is TGTGCCATCAGTAAGACAGGGGGCTCTGGTAGCAATCAGCCCCAGCATTTT. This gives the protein CAISKTGGSGSNQPQHF.